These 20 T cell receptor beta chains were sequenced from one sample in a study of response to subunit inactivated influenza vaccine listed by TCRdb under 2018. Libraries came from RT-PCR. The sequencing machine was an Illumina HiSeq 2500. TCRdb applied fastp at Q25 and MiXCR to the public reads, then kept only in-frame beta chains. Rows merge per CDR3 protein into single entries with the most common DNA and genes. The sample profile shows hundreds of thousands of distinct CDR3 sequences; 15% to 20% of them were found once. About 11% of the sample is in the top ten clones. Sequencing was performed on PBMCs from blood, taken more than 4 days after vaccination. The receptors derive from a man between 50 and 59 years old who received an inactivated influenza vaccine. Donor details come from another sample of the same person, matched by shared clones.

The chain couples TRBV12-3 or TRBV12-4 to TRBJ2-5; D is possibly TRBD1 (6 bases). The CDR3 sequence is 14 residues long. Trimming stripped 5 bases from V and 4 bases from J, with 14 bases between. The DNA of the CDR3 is TGTGCCAGCAGTCCAACAGGGCCGCGAGAGACCCAGTACTTC. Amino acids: CASSPTGPRETQYF.

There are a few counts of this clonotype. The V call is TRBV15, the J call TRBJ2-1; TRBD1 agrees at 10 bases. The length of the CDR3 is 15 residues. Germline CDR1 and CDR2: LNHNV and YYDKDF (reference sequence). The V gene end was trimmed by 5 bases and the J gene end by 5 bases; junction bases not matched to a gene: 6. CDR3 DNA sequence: TGTGCCACCAGCTTCGACAGGGGGCTCAACAATGAGCAGTTCTTC. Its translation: CATSFDRGLNNEQFF.

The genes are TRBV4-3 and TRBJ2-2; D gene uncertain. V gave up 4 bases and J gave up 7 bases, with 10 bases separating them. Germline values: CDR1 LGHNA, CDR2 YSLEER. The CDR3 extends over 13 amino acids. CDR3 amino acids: CASSLRVNGELFF. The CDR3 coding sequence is TGCGCCAGCAGCCTTAGGGTGAACGGGGAGCTGTTTTTT.

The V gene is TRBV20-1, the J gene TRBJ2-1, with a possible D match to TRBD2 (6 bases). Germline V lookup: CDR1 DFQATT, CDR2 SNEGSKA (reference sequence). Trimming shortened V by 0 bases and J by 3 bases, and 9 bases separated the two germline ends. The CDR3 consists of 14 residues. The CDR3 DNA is TGCAGTGCTAGAGACGGGAGTGGCTACAATGAGCAGTTCTTC. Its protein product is CSARDGSGYNEQFF.

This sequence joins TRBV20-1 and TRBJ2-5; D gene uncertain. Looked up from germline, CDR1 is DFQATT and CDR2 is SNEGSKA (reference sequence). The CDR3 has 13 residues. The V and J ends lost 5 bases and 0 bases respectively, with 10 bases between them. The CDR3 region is CSASRAYQETQYF. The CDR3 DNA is TGCAGTGCTTCACGGGCCTACCAAGAGACCCAGTACTTC.

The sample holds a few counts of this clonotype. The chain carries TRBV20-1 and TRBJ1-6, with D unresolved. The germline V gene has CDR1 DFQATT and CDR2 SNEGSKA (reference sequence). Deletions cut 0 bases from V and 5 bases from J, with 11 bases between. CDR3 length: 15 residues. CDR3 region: CSARDKAYDNSPLHF. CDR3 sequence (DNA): TGCAGTGCTAGAGATAAAGCATACGATAATTCACCCCTCCACTTT.

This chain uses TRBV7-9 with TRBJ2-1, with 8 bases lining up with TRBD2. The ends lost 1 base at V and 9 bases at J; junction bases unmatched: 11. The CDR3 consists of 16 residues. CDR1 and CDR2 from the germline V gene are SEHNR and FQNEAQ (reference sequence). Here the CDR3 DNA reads TGTGCCAGCAGCTTAGGGTTCGGACTAGCTTTCGGTGAGCAGTTCTTC. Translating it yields CASSLGFGLAFGEQFF.

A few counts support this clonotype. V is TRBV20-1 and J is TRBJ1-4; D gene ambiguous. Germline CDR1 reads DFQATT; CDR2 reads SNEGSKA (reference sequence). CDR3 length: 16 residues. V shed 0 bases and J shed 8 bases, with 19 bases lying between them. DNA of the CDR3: TGCAGTGCTAGAGATCAAAGTTCAGGCCGGCGGGAAAAACTGTTTTTT. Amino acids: CSARDQSSGRREKLFF.

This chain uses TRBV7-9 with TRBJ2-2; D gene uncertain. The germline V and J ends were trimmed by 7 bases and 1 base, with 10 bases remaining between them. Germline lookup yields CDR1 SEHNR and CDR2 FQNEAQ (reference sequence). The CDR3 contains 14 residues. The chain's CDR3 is CASTLRGNTGELFF. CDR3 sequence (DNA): TGTGCCAGCACCCTTAGAGGGAACACCGGGGAGCTGTTTTTT.

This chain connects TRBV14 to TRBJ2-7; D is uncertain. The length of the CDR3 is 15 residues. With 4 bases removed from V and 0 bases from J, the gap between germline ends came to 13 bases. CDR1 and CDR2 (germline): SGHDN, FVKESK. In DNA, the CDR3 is TGTGCCAGCAGCCTCCACCCGGGTCCCTCCTACGAGCAGTACTTC. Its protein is CASSLHPGPSYEQYF.

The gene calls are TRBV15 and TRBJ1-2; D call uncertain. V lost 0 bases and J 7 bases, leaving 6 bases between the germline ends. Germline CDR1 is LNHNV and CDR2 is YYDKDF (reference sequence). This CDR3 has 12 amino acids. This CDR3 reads CATSRDRRGYTF. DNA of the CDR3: TGTGCCACCAGCAGAGACAGACGTGGCTACACCTTC.

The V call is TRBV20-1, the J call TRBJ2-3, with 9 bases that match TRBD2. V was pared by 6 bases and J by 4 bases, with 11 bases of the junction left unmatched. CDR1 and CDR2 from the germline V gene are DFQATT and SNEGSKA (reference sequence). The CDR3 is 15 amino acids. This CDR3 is CSAGGTSSFADTQYF. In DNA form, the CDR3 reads TGCAGTGCCGGTGGGACTAGCTCTTTCGCAGATACGCAGTATTTT.

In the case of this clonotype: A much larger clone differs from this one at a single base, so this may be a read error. The CDR3 spells CASSQRAASYNEQFF. Written as DNA, the CDR3 is TGCGCCAGCAGCCAACGAGCGGCGTCCTACAATGAGCAGTTCTTC. This rearrangement joins TRBV5-1 to TRBJ2-1, with D perhaps TRBD2 (5 bases). The V gene lost 4 bases and the J gene lost 1 base, with 12 bases spanning the gap. Per the germline V gene, CDR1 is SGHRS and CDR2 is YFSETQ. CDR3 length equals 15 residues. The full variable domain, completed using reference TRBV5-1 and TRBJ2-1, is KAGVTQTPRYLIKTRGQQVTLSCSPISGHRSVSWYQQTPGQGLQFLFEYFSETQRNKGNFPGRFSGRQFSNSRSEMNVSTLELGDSALYLCASSQRAASYNEQFFGPGTRLTVL.

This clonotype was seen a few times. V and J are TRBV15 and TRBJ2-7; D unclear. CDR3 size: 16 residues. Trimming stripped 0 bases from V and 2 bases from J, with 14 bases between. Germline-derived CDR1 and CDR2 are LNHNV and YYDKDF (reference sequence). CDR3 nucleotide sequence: TGTGCCACCAGCAGAGATCCTGGTCGTCGGGCCTACGAGCAGTACTTC. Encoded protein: CATSRDPGRRAYEQYF.

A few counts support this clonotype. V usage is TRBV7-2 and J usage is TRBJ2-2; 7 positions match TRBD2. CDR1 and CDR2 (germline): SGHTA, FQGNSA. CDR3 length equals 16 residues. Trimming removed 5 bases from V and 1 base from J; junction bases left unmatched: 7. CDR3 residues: CASSPPGLLNTGELFF. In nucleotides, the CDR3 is TGTGCCAGCAGCCCACCGGGACTACTGAACACCGGGGAGCTGTTTTTT.

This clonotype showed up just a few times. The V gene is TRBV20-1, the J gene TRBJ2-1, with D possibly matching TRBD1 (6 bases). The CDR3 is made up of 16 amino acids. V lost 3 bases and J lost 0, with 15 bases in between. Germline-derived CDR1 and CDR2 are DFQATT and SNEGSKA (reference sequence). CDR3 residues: CSARGTGPGSYNEQFF. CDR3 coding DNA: TGCAGTGCTAGGGGAACAGGGCCCGGCTCCTACAATGAGCAGTTCTTC.

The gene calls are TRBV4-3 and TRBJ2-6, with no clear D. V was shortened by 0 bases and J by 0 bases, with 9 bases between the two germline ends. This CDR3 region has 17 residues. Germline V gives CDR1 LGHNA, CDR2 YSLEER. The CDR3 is CASSQDSQYSGANVLTF. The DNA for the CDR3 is TGCGCCAGCAGCCAAGATTCTCAATACTCTGGGGCCAACGTCCTGACTTTC.

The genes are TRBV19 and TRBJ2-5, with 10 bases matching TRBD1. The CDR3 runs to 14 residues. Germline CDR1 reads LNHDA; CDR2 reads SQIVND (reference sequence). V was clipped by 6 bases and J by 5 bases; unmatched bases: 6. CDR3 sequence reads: CASRSTGGSETQYF. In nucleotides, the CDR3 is TGTGCCAGTAGGTCGACAGGGGGCAGCGAGACCCAGTACTTC. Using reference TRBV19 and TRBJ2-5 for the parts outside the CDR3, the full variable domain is DGGITQSPKYLFRKEGQNVTLSCEQNLNHDAMYWYRQDPGQGLRLIYYSQIVNDFQKGDIAEGYSVSREKKESFPLTVTSAQKNPTAFYLCASRSTGGSETQYFGPGTRLLVL.

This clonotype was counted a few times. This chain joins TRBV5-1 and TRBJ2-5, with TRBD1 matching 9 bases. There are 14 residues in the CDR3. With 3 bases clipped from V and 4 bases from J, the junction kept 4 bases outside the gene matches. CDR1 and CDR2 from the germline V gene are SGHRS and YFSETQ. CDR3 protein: CASSWDREGETQYF. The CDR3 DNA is TGCGCCAGCAGCTGGGACAGGGAAGGAGAGACCCAGTACTTC. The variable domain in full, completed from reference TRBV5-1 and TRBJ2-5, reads KAGVTQTPRYLIKTRGQQVTLSCSPISGHRSVSWYQQTPGQGLQFLFEYFSETQRNKGNFPGRFSGRQFSNSRSEMNVSTLELGDSALYLCASSWDREGETQYFGPGTRLLVL.

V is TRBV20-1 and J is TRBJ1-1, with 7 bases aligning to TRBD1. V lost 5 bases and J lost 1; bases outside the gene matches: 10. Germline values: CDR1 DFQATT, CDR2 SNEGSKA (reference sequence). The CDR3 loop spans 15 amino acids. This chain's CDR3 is CSAPSPNRGNTEAFF. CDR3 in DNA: TGCAGTGCTCCATCACCTAACAGGGGGAACACTGAAGCTTTCTTT.